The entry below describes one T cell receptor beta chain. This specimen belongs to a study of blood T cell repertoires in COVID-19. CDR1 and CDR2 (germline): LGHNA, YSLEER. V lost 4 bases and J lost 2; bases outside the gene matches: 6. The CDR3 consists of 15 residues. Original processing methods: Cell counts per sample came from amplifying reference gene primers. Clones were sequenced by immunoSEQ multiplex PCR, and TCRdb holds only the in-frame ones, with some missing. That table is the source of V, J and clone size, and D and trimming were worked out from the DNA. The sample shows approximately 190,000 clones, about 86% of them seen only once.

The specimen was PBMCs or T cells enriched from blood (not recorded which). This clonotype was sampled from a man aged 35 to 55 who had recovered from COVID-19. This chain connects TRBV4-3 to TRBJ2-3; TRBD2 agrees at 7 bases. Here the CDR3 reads CASSRLAGITDTQYF. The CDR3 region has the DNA TGCGCCAGCAGCCGATTAGCGGGTATCACAGATACGCAGTATTTT.